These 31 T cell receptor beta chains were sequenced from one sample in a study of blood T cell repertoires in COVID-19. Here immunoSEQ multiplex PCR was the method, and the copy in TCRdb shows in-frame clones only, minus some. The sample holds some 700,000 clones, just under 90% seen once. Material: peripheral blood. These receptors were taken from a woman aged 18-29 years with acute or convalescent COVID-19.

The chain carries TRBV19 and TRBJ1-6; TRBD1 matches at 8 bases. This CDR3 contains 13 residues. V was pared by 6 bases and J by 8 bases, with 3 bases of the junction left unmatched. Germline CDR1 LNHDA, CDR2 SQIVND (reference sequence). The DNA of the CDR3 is TGTGCCAGTAGGCAGGACAGGGATTCACCCCTCCACTTT. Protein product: CASRQDRDSPLHF.

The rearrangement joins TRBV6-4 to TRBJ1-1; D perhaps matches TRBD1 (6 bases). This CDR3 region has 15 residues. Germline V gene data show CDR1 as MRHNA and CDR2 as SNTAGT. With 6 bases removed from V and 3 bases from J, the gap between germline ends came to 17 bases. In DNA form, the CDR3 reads TGTGCCAGCAGCCCCGGGGGGGGCAGGGACACTGAAGCTTTCTTT. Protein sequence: CASSPGGGRDTEAFF.

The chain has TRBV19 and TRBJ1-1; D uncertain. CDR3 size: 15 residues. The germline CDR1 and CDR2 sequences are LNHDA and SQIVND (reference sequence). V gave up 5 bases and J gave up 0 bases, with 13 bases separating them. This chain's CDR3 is CASSYAPRLNTEAFF. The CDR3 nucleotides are TGTGCCAGTAGTTACGCCCCTAGACTGAACACTGAAGCTTTCTTT.

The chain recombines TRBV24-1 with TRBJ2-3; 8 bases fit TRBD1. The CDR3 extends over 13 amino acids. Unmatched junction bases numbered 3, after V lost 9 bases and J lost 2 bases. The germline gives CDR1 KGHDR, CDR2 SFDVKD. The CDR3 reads CATSQGATDTQYF. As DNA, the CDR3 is TGTGCCACCTCCCAGGGGGCCACAGATACGCAGTATTTT.

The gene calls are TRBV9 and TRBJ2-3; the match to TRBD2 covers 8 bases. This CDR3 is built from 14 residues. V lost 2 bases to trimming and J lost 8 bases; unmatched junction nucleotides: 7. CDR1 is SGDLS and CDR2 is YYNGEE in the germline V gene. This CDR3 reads CASSVSRGAGTQYF. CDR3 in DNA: TGTGCCAGCAGCGTCTCGCGGGGGGCCGGTACGCAGTATTTT.

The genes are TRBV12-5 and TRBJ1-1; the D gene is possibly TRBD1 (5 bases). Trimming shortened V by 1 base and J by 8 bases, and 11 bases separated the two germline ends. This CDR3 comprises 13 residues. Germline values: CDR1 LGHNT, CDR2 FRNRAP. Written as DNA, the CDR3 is TGTGCTAGTGGTTTGGCACCGTACAGGGAAGCTTTCTTT. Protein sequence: CASGLAPYREAFF. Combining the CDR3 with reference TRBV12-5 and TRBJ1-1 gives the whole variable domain DARVTQTPRHKVTEMGQEVTMRCQPILGHNTVFWYRQTMMQGLELLAYFRNRAPLDDSGMPKDRFSAEMPDATLATLKIQPSEPRDSAVYFCASGLAPYREAFFGQGTRLTVV.

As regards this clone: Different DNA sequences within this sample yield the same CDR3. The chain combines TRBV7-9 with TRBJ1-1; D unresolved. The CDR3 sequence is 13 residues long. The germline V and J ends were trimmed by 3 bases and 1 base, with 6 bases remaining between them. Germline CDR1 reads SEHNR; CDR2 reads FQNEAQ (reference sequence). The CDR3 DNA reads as TGTGCCAGCAGCTTTCCAGGGAACACTGAAGCTTTCTTT. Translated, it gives CASSFPGNTEAFF.

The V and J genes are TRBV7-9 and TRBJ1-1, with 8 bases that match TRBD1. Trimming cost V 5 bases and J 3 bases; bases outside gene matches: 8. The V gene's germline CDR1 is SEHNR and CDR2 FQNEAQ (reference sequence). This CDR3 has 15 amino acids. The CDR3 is CASSPLSRGHTEAFF. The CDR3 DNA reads TGTGCCAGCAGCCCGCTATCCAGGGGGCACACTGAAGCTTTCTTT.

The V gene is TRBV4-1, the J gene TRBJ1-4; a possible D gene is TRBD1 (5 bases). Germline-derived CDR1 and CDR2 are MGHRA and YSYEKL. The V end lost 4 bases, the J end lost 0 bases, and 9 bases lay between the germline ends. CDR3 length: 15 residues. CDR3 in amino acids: CASSRGTATNEKLFF. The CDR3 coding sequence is TGCGCCAGCAGCCGGGGCACGGCAACTAATGAAAAACTGTTTTTT.

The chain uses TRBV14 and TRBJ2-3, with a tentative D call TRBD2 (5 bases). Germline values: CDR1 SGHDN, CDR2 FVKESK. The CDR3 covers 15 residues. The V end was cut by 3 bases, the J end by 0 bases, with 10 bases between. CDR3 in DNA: TGTGCCAGCAGCCACCGGCGGACTAGCACAGATACGCAGTATTTT. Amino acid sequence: CASSHRRTSTDTQYF.

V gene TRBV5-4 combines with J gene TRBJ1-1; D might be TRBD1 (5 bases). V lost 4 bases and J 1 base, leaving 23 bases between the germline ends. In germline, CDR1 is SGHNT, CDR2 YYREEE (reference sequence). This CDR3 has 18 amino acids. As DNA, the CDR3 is TGTGCCAGCAGCCCTGGAGATTGGGGGGACCAACAGAACACTGAAGCTTTCTTT. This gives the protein CASSPGDWGDQQNTEAFF. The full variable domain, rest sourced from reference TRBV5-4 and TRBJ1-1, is ETGVTQSPTHLIKTRGQQVTLRCSSQSGHNTVSWYQQALGQGPQFIFQYYREEENGRGNFPPRFSGLQFPNYSSELNVNALELDDSALYLCASSPGDWGDQQNTEAFFGQGTRLTVV.

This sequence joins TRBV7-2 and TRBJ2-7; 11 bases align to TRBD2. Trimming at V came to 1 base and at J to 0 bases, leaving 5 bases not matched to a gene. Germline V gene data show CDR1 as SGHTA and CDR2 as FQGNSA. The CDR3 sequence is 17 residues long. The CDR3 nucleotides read TGTGCCAGCAGCTTAGGAGGACTAGCGGGTTTCTCCTACGAGCAGTACTTC. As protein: CASSLGGLAGFSYEQYF.

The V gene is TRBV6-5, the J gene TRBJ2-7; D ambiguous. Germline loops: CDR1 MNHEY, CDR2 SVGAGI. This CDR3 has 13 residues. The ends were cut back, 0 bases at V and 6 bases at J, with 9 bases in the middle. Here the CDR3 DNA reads TGTGCCAGCAGTTACTCGAATATACTCGAGCAGTACTTC. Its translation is CASSYSNILEQYF.

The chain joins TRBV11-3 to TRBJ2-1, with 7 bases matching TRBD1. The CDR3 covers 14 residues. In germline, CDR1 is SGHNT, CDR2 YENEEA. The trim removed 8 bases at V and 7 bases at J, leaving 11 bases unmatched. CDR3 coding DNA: TGTGCCAGCTCGAGGGGACAGCCTACTAATGAGCAGTTCTTC. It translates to CASSRGQPTNEQFF.

CDR3 protein: CASSLRRPYTEAFF. As DNA, the CDR3 is TGTGCCAGCAGTCTCCGCAGGCCTTACACTGAAGCTTTCTTT. V and J are TRBV27 and TRBJ1-1, with unresolved D. The CDR3 spans 14 residues. CDR1 and CDR2 from the germline V gene are MNHEY and SMNVEV (reference sequence). Trimming shortened V by 5 bases and J by 3 bases, and 13 bases separated the two germline ends.

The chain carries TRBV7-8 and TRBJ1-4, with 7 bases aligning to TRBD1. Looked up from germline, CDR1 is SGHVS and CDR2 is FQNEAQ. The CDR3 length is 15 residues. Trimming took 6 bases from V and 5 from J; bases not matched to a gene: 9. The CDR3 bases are TGTGCCAGCAGGAGACTGGGACAGAGGAATGAAAAACTGTTTTTT. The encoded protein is CASRRLGQRNEKLFF.

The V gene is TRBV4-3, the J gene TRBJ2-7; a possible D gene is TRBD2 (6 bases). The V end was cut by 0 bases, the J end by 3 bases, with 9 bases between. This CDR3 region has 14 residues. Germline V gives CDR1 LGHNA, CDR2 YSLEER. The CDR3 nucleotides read TGCGCCAGCAGCCAAGAGACTAGGGGCTACGAGCAGTACTTC. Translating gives CASSQETRGYEQYF.

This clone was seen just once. The CDR3 DNA is TGTGCCAGCAGTCGATACAGGGGGGGCGCGTCTAATGAAAAACTGTTTTTT. Amino acid sequence: CASSRYRGGASNEKLFF. The rearrangement links TRBV5-6 to TRBJ1-4; TRBD1 agrees at 8 bases. The trim removed 5 bases at V and 3 bases at J, leaving 12 bases unmatched. This CDR3 is built from 17 residues. The germline gives CDR1 SGHDT, CDR2 YYEEEE.

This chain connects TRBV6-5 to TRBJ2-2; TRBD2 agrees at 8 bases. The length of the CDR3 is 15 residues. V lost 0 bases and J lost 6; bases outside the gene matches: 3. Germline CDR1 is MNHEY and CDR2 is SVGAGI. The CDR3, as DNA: TGTGCCAGCAGTTACTCACGGGGGGGGTCCGGGGAGCTGTTTTTT. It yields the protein CASSYSRGGSGELFF.

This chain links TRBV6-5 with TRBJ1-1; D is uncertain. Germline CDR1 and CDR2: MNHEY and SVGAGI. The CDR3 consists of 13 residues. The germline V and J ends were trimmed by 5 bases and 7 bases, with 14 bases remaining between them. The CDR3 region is CASSLIIQFEAFF. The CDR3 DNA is TGTGCCAGCAGTCTAATAATACAGTTTGAAGCTTTCTTT.

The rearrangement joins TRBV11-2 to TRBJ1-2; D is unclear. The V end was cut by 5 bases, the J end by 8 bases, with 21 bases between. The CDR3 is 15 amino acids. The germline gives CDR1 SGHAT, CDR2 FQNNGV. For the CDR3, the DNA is TGTGCCAGCAGCCCCCAAGGACTGCTCACAATGGGCTACACCTTC. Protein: CASSPQGLLTMGYTF.

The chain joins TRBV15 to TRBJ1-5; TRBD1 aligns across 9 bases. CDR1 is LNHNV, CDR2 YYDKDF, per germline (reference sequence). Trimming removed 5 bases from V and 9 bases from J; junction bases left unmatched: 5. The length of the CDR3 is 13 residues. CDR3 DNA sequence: TGTGCCACCAGCGGGACAGGGACTCGGCCCCAGCATTTT. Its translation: CATSGTGTRPQHF.

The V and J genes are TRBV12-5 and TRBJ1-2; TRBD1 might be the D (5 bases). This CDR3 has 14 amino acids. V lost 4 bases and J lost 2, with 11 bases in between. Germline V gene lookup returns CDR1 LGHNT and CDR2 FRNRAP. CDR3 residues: CASGSIGGNYGYTF. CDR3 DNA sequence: TGTGCTAGTGGTTCGATTGGGGGGAACTATGGCTACACCTTC.

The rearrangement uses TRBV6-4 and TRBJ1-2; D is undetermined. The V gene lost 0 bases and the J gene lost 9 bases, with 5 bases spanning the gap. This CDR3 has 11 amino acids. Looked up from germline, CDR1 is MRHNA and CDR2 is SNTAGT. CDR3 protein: CASSDSFSYTF. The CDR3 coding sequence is TGTGCCAGCAGTGACTCTTTCAGCTACACCTTC.

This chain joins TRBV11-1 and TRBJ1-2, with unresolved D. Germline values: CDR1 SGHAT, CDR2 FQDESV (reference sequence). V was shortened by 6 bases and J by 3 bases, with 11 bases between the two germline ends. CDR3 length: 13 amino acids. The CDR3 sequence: CASRHTVYYGYTF. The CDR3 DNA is TGTGCCAGCAGACATACAGTCTACTATGGCTACACCTTC.

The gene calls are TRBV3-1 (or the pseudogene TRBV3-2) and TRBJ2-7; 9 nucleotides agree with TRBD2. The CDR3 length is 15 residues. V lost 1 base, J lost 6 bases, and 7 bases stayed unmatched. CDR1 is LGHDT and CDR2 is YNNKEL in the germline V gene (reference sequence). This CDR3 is CASSQVGGGASEQYF. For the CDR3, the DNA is TGTGCCAGCAGCCAAGTCGGCGGGGGGGCCTCCGAGCAGTACTTC.

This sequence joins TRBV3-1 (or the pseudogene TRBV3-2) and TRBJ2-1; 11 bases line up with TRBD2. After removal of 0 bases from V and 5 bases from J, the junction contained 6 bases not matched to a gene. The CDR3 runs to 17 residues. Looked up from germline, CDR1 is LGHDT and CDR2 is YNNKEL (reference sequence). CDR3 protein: CASSQDTTSGVHNEQFF. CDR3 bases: TGTGCCAGCAGCCAAGATACGACTAGCGGGGTCCACAATGAGCAGTTCTTC.

The CDR3 coding sequence is TGTGCCATCAGGCGGGGGACGAACACCGGGGAGCTGTTTTTT. Translated, it gives CAIRRGTNTGELFF. The chain is built from TRBV10-3 and TRBJ2-2; 7 positions agree with TRBD2. Germline V gene sequence: CDR1 ENHRY, CDR2 SYGVKD. Trimming at V came to 6 bases and at J to 0 bases, leaving 1 base not matched to a gene. The length of the CDR3 is 14 residues.

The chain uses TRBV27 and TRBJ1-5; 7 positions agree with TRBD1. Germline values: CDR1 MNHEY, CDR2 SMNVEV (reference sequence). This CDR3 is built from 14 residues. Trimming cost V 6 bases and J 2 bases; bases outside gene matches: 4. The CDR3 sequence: CASRPTGGNQPQHF. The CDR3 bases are TGTGCCAGCAGGCCCACAGGGGGCAATCAGCCCCAGCATTTT.

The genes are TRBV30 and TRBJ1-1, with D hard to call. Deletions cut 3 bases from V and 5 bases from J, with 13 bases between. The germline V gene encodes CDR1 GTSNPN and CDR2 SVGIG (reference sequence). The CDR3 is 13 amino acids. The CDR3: CAWSIISRTEAFF. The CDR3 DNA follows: TGTGCCTGGAGCATTATTTCGAGGACTGAAGCTTTCTTT.

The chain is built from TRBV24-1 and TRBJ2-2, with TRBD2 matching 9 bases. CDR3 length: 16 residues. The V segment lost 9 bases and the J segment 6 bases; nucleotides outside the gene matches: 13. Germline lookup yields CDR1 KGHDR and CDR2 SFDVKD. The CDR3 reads CATSGSWLAGSGELFF. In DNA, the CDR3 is TGTGCCACCTCTGGATCGTGGCTAGCGGGGTCCGGGGAGCTGTTTTTT.